This entry lists 5 T cell receptor beta chains sequenced from one sample in a study of cytomegalovirus exposure and HLA in healthy donors. Vbeta (60) and Jbeta (13) primers were used in the PCR. Produced via immunoSEQ multiplex PCR; TCRdb's table is partial and in-frame only. Of roughly 76,000 clones listed, around 80% are singletons. Sequencing input: PBMCs. These receptors were obtained from a man aged 25-45 years in good health and CMV-seronegative.

The chain has TRBV18 and TRBJ1-4; TRBD1 matches at 7 bases. The CDR3 spans 16 residues. Trimming removed 4 bases from V and 5 bases from J; junction bases left unmatched: 10. CDR1 and CDR2 (germline): KGHSH, LQKENI. CDR3 residues: CASSQRTGRANEKLFF. The CDR3 DNA sequence: TGTGCCAGCTCACAAAGGACAGGAAGGGCGAATGAAAAACTGTTTTTT.

The V and J genes are TRBV6-1 and TRBJ1-1, with TRBD1 matching over 9 bases. Germline-derived CDR1 and CDR2 are MNHNS and SASEGT. The V gene end was trimmed by 6 bases and the J gene end by 0 bases; junction bases not matched to a gene: 5. This CDR3 is built from 15 residues. The DNA for the CDR3 is TGTGCCAGCAGGGACAGGGGAGGGGTGAACACTGAAGCTTTCTTT. This translates into CASRDRGGVNTEAFF.

The J gene is TRBJ1-2, the V gene TRBV30; D is unclear. Germline CDR1 is GTSNPN and CDR2 is SVGIG (reference sequence). CDR3 length: 12 residues. V lost 6 bases, J lost 6 bases, and 14 bases lay in between. CDR3 sequence (DNA): TGTGCCTGCCTATTCAGCGCGGATGGCTACACCTTC. It specifies CACLFSADGYTF.

The gene calls are TRBV5-1 and TRBJ2-5, with 8 positions matching TRBD2. The J call may be mistaken, given a closer DNA end match to TRBJ2-7. The germline V gene has CDR1 SGHRS and CDR2 YFSETQ. This CDR3 spans 18 amino acids. In DNA form, the CDR3 reads TGCGCCAGCAGCTTCGGTGCGGGGGGCCTGACAGCGGGTTACGAGCAGTACTTC. Translation gives CASSFGAGGLTAGYEQYF.

The chain combines TRBV2 with TRBJ2-5; 7 bases agree with TRBD1. Germline V gene data show CDR1 as SNHLY and CDR2 as FYNNEI. V lost 6 bases to trimming and J lost 5 bases; unmatched junction nucleotides: 15. The CDR3 consists of 16 residues. The CDR3 DNA is TGTGCCAGCAGAGATTATTCACAGGGGCTGAGGGAGACCCAGTACTTC. Its protein is CASRDYSQGLRETQYF.